This TCR beta chain was retrieved from a study of T cell repertoires in cytomegalovirus infection. Across the whole study: Researchers turned to recently identified HLA-C-restricted CMV epitopes as well as well-studied HLA-B-restricted ones. A matching HLA type, together with CMV infection, was signaled by public TCR beta signatures. General study points: HLA-C-restricted CMV-specific TCR beta clonotypes prevailed in the ex vivo response.

Losses at the gene ends were 5 bases for V and 1 base for J; bases not matched to a gene: 12. CDR1 is GTSNPN, CDR2 SVGIG, per germline (reference sequence). The CDR3 covers 16 residues. In TCRdb, the reads were re-called with MiXCR into one record per CDR3 protein. This table holds approximately 71,000 distinct CDR3 sequences, roughly 20% found once. Notes on this clonotype: Its matching antigen is unknown.

This specimen was CD8+ T cells from cultured PBMCs, taken from culture after CMV antigen stimulation. This chain connects TRBV30 to TRBJ1-1; TRBD1 matches 8 bases. The TCR sequence derives from a human donor in good health (CMV status not recorded). Some clones in this sample may be carry-over from other donors' samples. CDR3 sequence reads: CAWAPLTDRGNTEAFF. The CDR3 region has the DNA TGTGCCTGGGCACCCCTCACCGACAGGGGGAACACTGAAGCTTTCTTT.